Presented here are 16 T cell receptor delta chains from one specimen sequenced in a study of gamma-delta T cells after stem cell transplantation. TCRdb reanalysed the RT-PCR reads with CATT. The sample holds more than 2,500 delta-chain clones, under 6.5% seen once. Sequenced sample: gamma-delta T cells. The receptor source for this set is a human donor. It is not recorded whose cells these are; they may come from a transplant donor.

The rearrangement joins TRDV1 to TRDJ1, with 7 bases fitting TRDD2. The CDR3 has 23 residues. The trim removed 2 bases at V and 0 bases at J, leaving 27 bases unmatched. Germline CDR1 reads TSWWSYY; CDR2 reads QGS. The CDR3 spells CALGENFLIGLWEFRSYTDKLIF. The DNA for the CDR3 is TGTGCTCTTGGGGAAAACTTCCTAATCGGACTGTGGGAATTTAGATCGTACACCGATAAACTCATCTTT.

Judged by abundance, this clone is large. The chain carries TRDV2 and TRDJ1, with TRDD3 matching 7 bases. CDR1 GEAIGNYY and CDR2 EKD come from the germline V gene. Trimming at V came to 2 bases and at J to 0 bases, leaving 11 bases not matched to a gene. CDR3 length equals 17 residues. The CDR3 nucleotides are TGTGCCTGTGACAGGCTGGGGGTAATCGAGTACACCGATAAACTCATCTTT. Encoded protein: CACDRLGVIEYTDKLIF.

In its sample, this clone was seen a few times. A clone one base away is much larger, so this may be a read error. The genes are TRDV2 and TRDJ1; TRDD3 agrees at 7 bases. The CDR3 is 16 residues long. J was trimmed by 3 bases and V by 0 bases; bases with no gene match: 9. CDR1 is GEAIGNYY and CDR2 is EKD in the germline V gene. For the CDR3, the DNA is TGTGCCTGTGACACCGTGGAAACGGGGGATCCCGATAAACTCATCTTT. The encoded protein is CACDTVETGDPDKLIF.

As concerns this clone: This likely traces to a read error, being one base from a far larger clone. The same CDR3 arises from other DNA sequences in this sample as well. The genes are TRDV2 and TRDJ3, with TRDD3 identical over 9 bases. The CDR3 loop spans 22 amino acids. Germline lookup yields CDR1 GEAIGNYY and CDR2 EKD. The CDR3 bases are TGTGCCTGTGACCCCGCCTTCGCGTCTACTGGGGGACCCTCCTGGGACACCCGACAGATGTTCTTC. Translation gives CACDPAFASTGGPSWDTRQMFF.

A few counts support this clone. TCRdb shows a much larger clone's protein in place of this DNA's translation, and the two differ at residue 13, likely through a read error; the protein shown is translated from the DNA. The V and J genes are TRDV2 and TRDJ1, with 10 bases that match TRDD3. Germline-derived CDR1 and CDR2 are GEAIGNYY and EKD. V shed 0 bases and J 0 bases; nucleotides not matched to a gene: 18. The CDR3 is 21 amino acids. The CDR3 is CACDTVMRTGGSIGYTDKLIF. CDR3 nucleotides: TGTGCCTGTGACACCGTAATGAGGACTGGGGGATCCATTGGGTACACCGATAAACTCATCTTT.

For this clone: A read error is the likely source, as a far larger clone sits one nucleotide away. Different DNA sequences within this sample yield the same CDR3. CDR3 loop: CACDGAGSSSWDTRQMFF. The DNA for the CDR3 is TGTGCCTGTGACGGTGCAGGGTCCAGCTCCTGGGACACCCGACAGATGTTTTTC. The chain combines TRDV2 with TRDJ3, with D unresolved. Trimming left V 3 bases short and J 0 bases short, with 14 bases between. Germline CDR1 reads GEAIGNYY; CDR2 reads EKD. CDR3 size: 18 residues.

Worth noting for this clone: Translating this DNA gives a protein that differs at residue 5 from the TCRdb one, which belongs to a much larger clone; a read error is likely, and the protein shown is this translation. The chain is built from TRDV2 and TRDJ1; 8 nucleotides line up with TRDD3. The V gene end was trimmed by 3 bases and the J gene end by 0 bases; junction bases not matched to a gene: 11. The CDR3 totals 17 residues. CDR1 is GEAIGNYY, CDR2 EKD, per germline. This CDR3 reads CACDGVGDQKYTDKLIF. The CDR3 nucleotides are TGTGCCTGTGACGGGGTGGGGGATCAGAAGTACACCGATAAACTCATCTTT.

This clone was seen more than once but under ten times. A read error may be the cause here, since a much bigger clone is one base away. Within the sample, other DNA sequences also encode this same CDR3. The V gene is TRDV2, the J gene TRDJ1, with 10 bases matching TRDD3. CDR1 GEAIGNYY and CDR2 EKD come from the germline V gene. This CDR3 spans 21 amino acids. Unmatched junction bases numbered 18, after V lost 0 bases and J lost 0 bases. CDR3 nucleotide sequence: TGTGCCTGTGACACCGTCGGAGGGTTGTTGGGGGATACTGGGTACACCGATAAACTCATCTTT. Its translation is CACDTVGGLLGDTGYTDKLIF.

This clone was seen a handful of times. A far larger clone is off by one base, so a read error is likely. This sequence joins TRDV2 and TRDJ3; D is undetermined. Germline lookup yields CDR1 GEAIGNYY and CDR2 EKD. Trimming shortened V by 5 bases and J by 0 bases, and 22 bases separated the two germline ends. The CDR3 length is 20 residues. The CDR3 loop is CACGNTVGRESSWDTRQMFF. The CDR3 DNA is TGTGCCTGTGGCAACACGGTCGGGAGGGAGAGCTCCTGGGACACCCGACAGATGTTTTTC.

This clone has a handful of counts. This DNA's translation and the protein TCRdb lists, from a much larger clone, do not match at residue 5, likely due to a read error; the protein shown is translated from the DNA. J is TRDJ1 and V is TRDV2; D uncertain. The CDR3 spans 17 residues. Per the germline V gene, CDR1 is GEAIGNYY and CDR2 is EKD. V was cut by 1 base and J by 2 bases, with 19 bases left in between. CDR3 coding DNA: TGTGCCTGTGACACGGTGGCAACAGTAAAGGGGACCGATAAACTCATCTTT. This sequence encodes CACDTVATVKGTDKLIF.

Points on this clone: A far larger clone is only one base removed, so a read error is likely. This chain joins TRDV2 and TRDJ1; tentative D call: TRDD3 (5 bases). The CDR3 loop spans 15 amino acids. Per the germline V gene, CDR1 is GEAIGNYY and CDR2 is EKD. V was trimmed by 3 bases and J by 0 bases, leaving 13 bases between them. CDR3 bases: TGTGCCTGTGACGCCGTGGGGAAGTACACCGATAAACTCATCTTT. Amino acid sequence: CACDAVGKYTDKLIF.

In this sample, this clone turned up a few times. This could be a read error, since a much larger clone is one nucleotide away. The CDR3 bases are TGTGCCTGTGACGACCTTCGGAGCTTTAGGGGGGGCCAGGGACCCCTGATCTTT. Its protein is CACDDLRSFRGGQGPLIF. The chain carries TRDV2 and TRDJ4; D is tentatively TRDD2 or TRDD3 (5 bases each). Trimming took off 3 bases at V and 3 bases at J, with 28 bases between the two ends. The germline gives CDR1 GEAIGNYY, CDR2 EKD. The CDR3 loop spans 18 amino acids.

With regard to this clone: The protein recorded in TCRdb matches a much larger clone and deviates from this DNA's translation at residue 10, suggesting a read error; the protein here is obtained by translating the DNA. J is TRDJ1 and V is TRDV2, with D perhaps TRDD3 (6 bases). V lost 3 bases to trimming and J lost 0 bases, with 25 bases between them. The CDR3 sequence is 19 residues long. Germline V gene sequence: CDR1 GEAIGNYY, CDR2 EKD. DNA of the CDR3: TGTGCCTGTGACTCCGTCGAGGAACTGGTGATACGTTACACCGATAAACTCATCTTT. It encodes CACDSVEELVIRYTDKLIF.

On this clone itself: With only one base between it and a far larger clone, this is likely a read error. The chain recombines TRDV2 with TRDJ3, with 8 bases fitting TRDD3. Germline CDR1 reads GEAIGNYY; CDR2 reads EKD. The CDR3 totals 24 residues. With V trimmed by 2 bases and J by 0 bases, 23 bases remained unmatched. The chain's CDR3 is CACDSVSRGGSPSQSSWDTRQMFF. CDR3 sequence (DNA): TGTGCCTGTGACAGCGTATCCCGTGGGGGATCTCCGTCTCAAAGCTCCTGGGACACCCGACAGATGTTTTTC.

This clone is categorized as large (0.1 to 1%). Distinct nucleotide sequences in the sample also encode this CDR3. CDR3: CACDTAGRQGDKLIF. The CDR3 DNA is TGTGCCTGTGACACCGCCGGACGACAAGGCGATAAACTCATCTTT. The V and J genes are TRDV2 and TRDJ1; D not certain. The V and J ends lost 0 bases and 4 bases respectively, with 14 bases between them. The CDR3 runs to 15 residues. Germline CDR1 and CDR2: GEAIGNYY and EKD.

This clone was detected a few times. A much larger clone differs by one base, so this may be a read error. The rearrangement links TRDV2 to TRDJ1, with 9 bases matching TRDD3. CDR1 and CDR2 (germline): GEAIGNYY, EKD. The CDR3 runs 20 residues. The CDR3 DNA is TGTGCCTATGACACCGTAGGTGTACTGGGGGAAACAAAACACACCGATAAACTCATCTTT. Its translation is CAYDTVGVLGETKHTDKLIF.